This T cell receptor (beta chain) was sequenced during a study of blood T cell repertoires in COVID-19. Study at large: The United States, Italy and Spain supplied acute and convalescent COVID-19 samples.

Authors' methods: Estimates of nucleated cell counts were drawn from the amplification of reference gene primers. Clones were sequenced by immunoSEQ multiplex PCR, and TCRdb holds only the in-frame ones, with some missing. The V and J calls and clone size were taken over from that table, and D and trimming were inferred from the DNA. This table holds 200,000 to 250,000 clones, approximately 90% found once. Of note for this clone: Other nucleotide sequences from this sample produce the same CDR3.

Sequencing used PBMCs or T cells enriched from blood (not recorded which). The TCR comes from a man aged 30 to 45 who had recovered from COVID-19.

DNA for the CDR3: TGTGCCAGCTCACCAAACAGCTACGAGCAGTACTTC. Its translation: CASSPNSYEQYF. V is TRBV18 and J is TRBJ2-7; D not resolved. Trimming removed 2 bases at V and 3 bases at J, with 5 bases between. Germline V lookup: CDR1 KGHSH, CDR2 LQKENI. This CDR3 is built from 12 residues. Full variable domain (remainder filled in from reference TRBV18 and TRBJ2-7): NAGVMQNPRHLVRRRGQEARLRCSPMKGHSHVYWYRQLPEEGLKFMVYLQKENIIDESGMPKERFSAEFPKEGPSILRIQQVVRGDSAAYFCASSPNSYEQYFGPGTRLTVT.